Listed below are T cell receptor beta chains from one sample, sequenced in a study of T-cell reconstitution after alpha-beta-depleted transplantation in children. TCRdb reanalysed the PCR reads using MiXCR and keeps one entry per CDR3 protein. Of 300,000 to 350,000 distinct CDR3 sequences detected, roughly 21% appear once; the ten largest clones hold approximately 11%. Material: PBMCs, mostly from graft donor cells, obtained 180 days after TCRalphabeta/CD19-depleted stem cell transplant. The receptors originated from a male patient younger than 18 who had a stem cell transplant for acute lymphoblastic leukemia, so the T cells may come from the graft donor. The CDR3 runs from the conserved cysteine through the conserved F or W. The D gene is left open where the match is weak. Size is omitted from some rows. Given values are once, few, many or a class for expanded clones.

v_call	d_call	j_call	clone_size	cdr3_aa	cdr3_nt
TRBV4-2	TRBD2	TRBJ2-7	.	CASSGPLPGGRGEQYF	TGTGCCAGCAGCGGTCCACTACCGGGAGGCAGAGGCGAGCAGTACTTC
TRBV4-1	TRBD1	TRBJ2-3	.	CASSPTRTRGKTDTQYF	TGCGCCAGCAGCCCAACTAGAACCAGGGGGAAGACAGATACGCAGTATTTT
TRBV20-1	TRBD2	TRBJ2-3	few	CTGTSGIWDTQYF	TGCACCGGGACTAGCGGGATTTGGGATACGCAGTATTTT
TRBV5-1	TRBD2	TRBJ2-1	many	CASSRGLALSYNEQFF	TGCGCCAGCAGTCGTGGACTAGCCCTTTCCTACAATGAGCAGTTCTTC
TRBV29-1	TRBD2	TRBJ2-3	many	CSVEKLAGVVTQYF	TGCAGCGTTGAAAAGTTAGCGGGAGTAGTTACGCAGTATTTT
TRBV5-1	TRBD2	TRBJ2-1	few	CASRDGGRATSQINEQFF	TGCGCCAGCAGGGACGGCGGGAGGGCCACATCACAAATCAATGAGCAGTTCTTC
TRBV29-1	TRBD2	TRBJ2-7	few	CSVVVGLGQRYEQYF	TGCAGCGTTGTTGTCGGACTAGGCCAGAGGTACGAGCAGTACTTC
TRBV18	.	TRBJ2-4	.	CASSPPGYIQYF	TGTGCCAGCTCACCACCAGGATACATTCAGTACTTC
TRBV7-8	.	TRBJ2-5	.	CASSSRLSEETQYF	TGTGCCAGCAGCTCAAGACTGAGTGAAGAGACCCAGTACTTC
TRBV27	.	TRBJ2-1	.	CAIPLRGQSFETSSYNEQFF	TGTGCCATCCCCCTGAGAGGCCAGTCCTTTGAAACCAGCTCCTACAATGAGCAGTTCTTC
TRBV4-1	.	TRBJ2-1	few	CASSQWGGPLGNEQFF	TGCGCCAGCAGCCAATGGGGCGGCCCACTCGGCAATGAGCAGTTCTTC
TRBV12-3/TRBV12-4	.	TRBJ2-7	many	CASSFGGSPSYEQYF	TGTGCCAGCAGCTTTGGAGGGAGCCCCAGCTACGAGCAGTACTTC
TRBV6-5	.	TRBJ2-2	.	CASSYGGGRNTGELFF	TGTGCCAGCAGTTACGGAGGCGGAAGGAACACCGGGGAGCTGTTTTTT
TRBV4-1	.	TRBJ2-1	few	CASSQLLYNEQFF	TGCGCCAGCAGCCAGCTCTTGTACAATGAGCAGTTCTTC
TRBV4-1	.	TRBJ2-4	.	CASSPTGTQAAKNIQYF	TGCGCCAGCAGCCCGACGGGCACCCAGGCGGCCAAAAACATTCAGTACTTC
TRBV5-1	.	TRBJ2-7	many	CASSLGGAGYEQYF	TGCGCCAGCAGCTTGGGCGGTGCAGGTTACGAGCAGTACTTC
TRBV5-1	.	TRBJ2-1	many	CASSFVASRPPYYNEQFF	TGCGCCAGCAGCTTTGTGGCTAGCCGACCACCTTACTACAATGAGCAGTTCTTC
TRBV5-1	TRBD1	TRBJ2-7	many	CASSYRQGSYEQYF	TGCGCCAGCAGCTATCGACAGGGGTCCTACGAGCAGTACTTC
TRBV10-3	TRBD1	TRBJ1-2	few	CAISDGTGLYGYTF	TGTGCCATCAGTGACGGGACAGGGCTCTATGGCTACACCTTC
TRBV9	.	TRBJ2-3	.	CASSGLPVDTQYF	TGTGCCAGCAGCGGACTCCCGGTAGATACGCAGTATTTT
TRBV7-3	.	TRBJ1-5	.	CASSPPRPGWEKQPQHF	TGTGCCAGCAGCCCCCCACGTCCAGGGTGGGAAAAACAGCCCCAGCATTTT
TRBV5-1	TRBD1	TRBJ1-2	.	CASRDRANYGYTF	TGCGCCAGCAGGGACAGGGCGAACTATGGCTACACCTTC
TRBV12-3/TRBV12-4	TRBD2	TRBJ2-1	few	CASRQLAGAYNEQFF	TGTGCCAGCAGACAACTAGCGGGGGCCTACAATGAGCAGTTCTTC
TRBV2	.	TRBJ2-5	few	CASSFPGRVMAETQYF	TGTGCCAGCAGTTTCCCGGGACGGGTTATGGCGGAGACCCAGTACTTC
TRBV27	.	TRBJ2-3	few	CASSERTDTDTQYF	TGTGCCAGCTCTGAGCGGACAGACACAGATACGCAGTATTTT
TRBV7-9	TRBD1	TRBJ1-1	few	CASMDRGLVPNTEAFF	TGTGCCAGCATGGACAGGGGGCTTGTACCGAACACTGAAGCTTTCTTT
TRBV25-1	.	TRBJ2-2	.	CASSGPRDLENTGELFF	TGTGCCAGCAGTGGTCCGAGGGACCTGGAGAACACCGGGGAGCTGTTTTTT
TRBV7-6	.	TRBJ2-2	few	CASSFISGPNTGELFF	TGTGCCAGCAGCTTTATAAGCGGACCGAACACCGGGGAGCTGTTTTTT